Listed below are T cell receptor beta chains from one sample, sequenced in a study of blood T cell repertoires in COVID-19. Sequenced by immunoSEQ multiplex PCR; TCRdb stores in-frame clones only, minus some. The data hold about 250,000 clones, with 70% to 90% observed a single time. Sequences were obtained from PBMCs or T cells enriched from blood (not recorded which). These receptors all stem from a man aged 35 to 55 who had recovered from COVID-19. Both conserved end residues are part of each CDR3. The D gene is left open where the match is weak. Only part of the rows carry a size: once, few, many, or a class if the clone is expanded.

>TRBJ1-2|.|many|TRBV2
CASSDSYYGYTF
TGTGCCAGCAGTGACTCTTACTATGGCTACACCTTC
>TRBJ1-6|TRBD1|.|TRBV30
CACDRGNSPLHF
TGTGCCTGCGACAGGGGGAATTCACCCCTCCACTTT
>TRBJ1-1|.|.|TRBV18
CASSSASGAEAFF
TGTGCCAGCTCATCGGCCTCGGGAGCTGAAGCTTTCTTT
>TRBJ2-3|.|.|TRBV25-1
CASSEWEAVYTDTQYF
TGTGCCAGCAGTGAATGGGAAGCGGTATACACAGATACGCAGTATTTT
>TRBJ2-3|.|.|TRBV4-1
CASSQEMMARTQYF
TGCGCCAGCAGCCAAGAGATGATGGCACGTACGCAGTATTTT
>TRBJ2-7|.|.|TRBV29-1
CSVEDESGSGDNSYEQYF
TGCAGCGTTGAAGATGAATCGGGTTCAGGGGACAACTCCTACGAGCAGTACTTC
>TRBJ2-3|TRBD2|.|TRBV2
CASKKGLALSTDTQYF
TGTGCCAGCAAGAAAGGACTAGCCCTTAGCACAGATACGCAGTATTTT
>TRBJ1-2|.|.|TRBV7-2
CASSPPGGRKNYGYTF
TGTGCCAGCAGCCCTCCGGGGGGGCGTAAAAACTATGGCTACACCTTC
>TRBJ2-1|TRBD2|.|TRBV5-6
CASSGVEAGDNEQFF
TGTGCCAGCAGCGGGGTCGAAGCGGGGGACAATGAGCAGTTCTTC
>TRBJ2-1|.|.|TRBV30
CAWSGGDYNEQFF
TGTGCCTGGAGTGGGGGAGATTACAATGAGCAGTTCTTC
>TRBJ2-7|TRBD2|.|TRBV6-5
CASSYSTGGPHEQYF
TGTGCCAGCAGTTACTCCACGGGAGGGCCCCACGAGCAGTACTTC